This is a list of T cell receptor beta chains from one sample in a study of cytomegalovirus exposure and HLA in healthy donors. The assay was immunoSEQ multiplex PCR, and TCRdb's table has in-frame clones only and misses some. Altogether about 190,000 clones are present, over 60% being singletons, with the ten largest covering around 2.2%. Sequencing used PBMCs. These receptors all stem from a young woman in good health and CMV-seropositive. The CDR3 runs from the conserved cysteine through the conserved F or W. Fields, in order: J gene, V gene, D gene, clone size, CDR3 protein, CDR3 DNA. A D gene is named only where the DNA matches it firmly. Not all rows give a size; the values are once, few, many and, for expanded clones, a class.

>TRBJ1-5|TRBV29-1|TRBD1|NA
CSARQGRQPQHF
TGCAGCGCTCGACAGGGCCGTCAGCCCCAGCATTTT
>TRBJ2-7|TRBV5-6|NA|NA
CASSLTGDSYEQYF
TGTGCCAGCAGCTTGACGGGGGACTCCTACGAGCAGTACTTC
>TRBJ1-2|TRBV7-2|TRBD1|NA
CASSRFSDRDNGYTF
TGTGCCAGCAGCCGCTTTTCGGACAGGGACAATGGCTACACCTTC
>TRBJ2-1|TRBV7-2|NA|NA
CASSLDYTYNEQFF
TGTGCCAGCAGCTTAGATTACACCTACAATGAGCAGTTCTTC
>TRBJ1-2|TRBV25-1|NA|once
CASSQGRYGYTF
TGTGCCAGCAGCCAGGGGCGGTATGGCTACACCTTC
>TRBJ2-7|TRBV6-6|TRBD1|few
CASSVTGANYEQYF
TGTGCCAGCAGTGTGACAGGGGCCAACTACGAGCAGTACTTC
>TRBJ1-4|TRBV28|TRBD1|NA
CASTRGGQGNEKLFF
TGTGCCAGCACCCGGGGGGGACAGGGTAATGAAAAACTGTTTTTT
>TRBJ2-7|TRBV6-5|TRBD1|NA
CASSPRDRNYEQYF
TGTGCCAGCAGTCCCAGGGACAGAAATTACGAGCAGTACTTC
>TRBJ1-2|TRBV19|TRBD1|NA
CASSLGQGESYGYTF
TGTGCCAGTAGTCTCGGACAGGGGGAAAGCTATGGCTACACCTTC
>TRBJ2-5|TRBV27|TRBD2|NA
CASRPGLAGETQYF
TGTGCCAGCAGACCCGGACTAGCGGGAGAGACCCAGTACTTC
>TRBJ2-3|TRBV4-3|TRBD2|NA
CASSQGLASGVGDTQYF
TGCGCCAGCAGCCAAGGCTTAGCTAGCGGGGTCGGAGATACGCAGTATTTT
>TRBJ1-1|TRBV4-2|NA|NA
CASRRETEAFF
TGTGCCAGTAGAAGGGAGACTGAAGCTTTCTTT
>TRBJ2-2|TRBV7-3|NA|NA
CASSPPPRLLTGELFF
TGTGCCAGCAGCCCACCCCCCCGACTACTAACCGGGGAGCTGTTTTTT
>TRBJ1-2|TRBV19|NA|NA
CASNYRSHGYTF
TGTGCCAGTAACTACAGGTCTCATGGCTACACCTTC